This record concerns one TCR beta chain sequence. There is no known antigen for this receptor. There are no base qualities to consult, and no much larger clone falls within one base. Using the deep immunoSEQ assay, multiplex PCR amplified TCR CDR3 regions from genomic DNA. For each cell subset, the extracted genomic DNA was distributed evenly across all wells of several immunoSEQ 96-well plates, and each plate served as one replicate. For sorted subsets, roughly 190 ng of genomic DNA, equivalent to 25,000 to 35,000 T cell genomes, went into each replicate PCR. The purified libraries were quantified using a Qubit 3.0 fluorometer, sized with a Bioanalyzer 2100, and then quantified again using the KAPA Library Quantification kit. Every immunoSEQ 96-well plate was sequenced on a dedicated single-read 150-cycle Illumina NextSeq 550 flow cell. In the authors' own workflow: Because the immunoSEQ output held only junctional sequences and lacked quality scores, the filtering could not match the filtering applied to full-length reads. Sequences were annotated with PyIR, a Python wrapper for IgBLAST v1.9, and V/J genes and CDR3 were assigned using IMGT germline references. Reads were filtered out if the reads had weak V/J assignments (E-value above 1e-6), no CDR3, stop codons, out-of-frame junctions, or ambiguous translated residues. A V3J clonotype was defined by an identical inferred V gene, J gene, and CDR3 amino acid sequence. The percentage overlap between two repertoires was calculated by dividing the number of shared unique clonotypes by the size of the smaller repertoire. Richness of each repertoire was evaluated using RTK rarefaction, the Chao1 estimator, and Recon v2.1 estimates of unobserved clonotypes. Generation probabilities for all TCRbeta clonotypes obtained by the gDNA method from a handful of donors were computed using OLGA. TCRdb holds this immuneACCESS table with in-frame rearrangements only. Some clones are missing; in checked studies, unresolved V genes explain under half, and the rest has no known cause. V and J calls and clone size are given by that table; D and trimming were obtained from the DNA. The sample table holds under 2,000,000 clones, of which roughly 94% were seen once. The top ten clonotypes cover approximately 1.2% of the sample.

CD8 naive samples consisted of CD45RO-negative cells that were positively selected for CCR7, yielding a CD45RA+CCR7+ population without TemRA cells. Healthy HIV-negative adults with no recently reported acute infections or vaccinations were included as donors. All donors were Caucasian adults living in Nashville, Tennessee, USA. Blood was obtained by leukapheresis, after which PBMCs were separated by Ficoll-Histopaque density gradient centrifugation and cryopreserved in liquid nitrogen vapor phase. Analytical flow cytometry was used to check the purity and quantity of every magnetically sorted T cell population. From each sorted fraction, genomic DNA was isolated and quantified by UV absorbance on a Nanodrop 2000c. The germline ends are 14 bases apart after V is trimmed by 3 bases and J by 6 bases. The CDR3, cysteine through phenylalanine, is 15 amino acids long. Solely the CDR3 DNA is kept, with 45 bases framed from the first base. CDR1 is given as MGHRA and CDR2 as YSYEKL, both from the germline V gene.

The sample comes from a study of shared clonotypes between healthy human individuals (dated by TCRdb to the early 2020s). The study in broad terms: The cohort comprised two women and a few men aged 18 to 49 years. For each donor, three plates each were used for CD4 naive and CD4 memory, two plates were used for CD8 naive, and one plate was used for CD8 memory. The study deeply sequenced blood TCR repertoires of five healthy adults to estimate repertoire size and the extent of clonotype sharing between individuals. To increase sequencing depth and limit assay-specific biases, TCR repertoire library preparation and sequencing were carried out by different laboratories using diverse techniques. Per donor, leukapheresis produced somewhere between about 0.94 and 9 billion PBMCs. General conclusions and limits of the study: Estimated clonotype richness was generally larger for naive than for memory subsets. Sampling was restricted to blood, and TCR repertoires in tissue are likely to differ from TCR repertoires in blood. Incomplete sequencing was indicated by rarefaction of sorted-subset datasets, despite the large sequencing depth. Across a handful of donors, about 5.2% of naive CD4, around 3.5% of naive CD8, under 2.5% of memory CD4, and 0.4% of memory CD8 clonotypes were shared. Pairwise subsampling indicated that sequencing depth was expected to affect the degree of clonotype sharing among donors. Because the study included only a small number of donors, the genetic and exposure-history diversity represented was limited. Compared with non-shared clonotypes, the clonotypes found in all four sorted-subset donors had higher generation probabilities.

What was sequenced was naive CD8+ T cells sorted from blood. The cell subset or site label corresponds to: CD45RA+CCR7+. Recombination joined TRBV4-1 with TRBJ2-2; confidence is insufficient to name the D gene. This receptor was identified in a young man in good health. The CDR3 is CASSQTGNAPGELFF. In nucleotide form, the sequence is TGCGCCAGCAGCCAGACGGGCAACGCCCCCGGGGAGCTGTTTTTT.